This section outlines one T cell receptor (beta chain) sequence together with its context. Its target is not known. The naive CD8 subset, CD45RO-negative cells positively selected for CCR7, excluded terminally differentiated effector memory CD45RA+ cells. The table came from immunoSEQ multiplex PCR; TCRdb's copy has only in-frame clones and leaves some out. This sample has about 1,800,000 clones, with about 94% found just once. These data come from a study of shared clonotypes between healthy human individuals. Germline CDR1 and CDR2: LGHNA and YSLEER. V was pared by 1 base and J by 5 bases, with 15 bases between. The CDR3 is made up of 16 amino acids. Study-wide findings and caveats: Estimated richness values were generally larger in naive subsets than in memory subsets. Investigators expected sequencing depth to affect clonotype sharing among donors. The study found roughly 5% of naive CD4 clonotypes shared across a few donors.

The sample was naive CD8+ T cells sorted from blood. This TCR derives from a man between 18 and 29 years old in good health. The chain combines TRBV4-3 with TRBJ2-1; no definite D call. CDR3 nucleotides: TGCGCCAGCAGCCAAGGTGGCAGGCTCTCAGACAATGAGCAGTTCTTC. This codes for CASSQGGRLSDNEQFF.